The 30 T cell receptor beta chains reported below all come from one sample, sequenced in a study of cytomegalovirus exposure and HLA in healthy donors. In the PCR, 60 Vbeta and 13 Jbeta primers were used. Profiling relied on immunoSEQ multiplex PCR, and the TCRdb table lists in-frame clones only, not all of them. The sample records about 160,000 clones, about 80% being singletons. Sequenced sample: PBMCs. The receptor set was obtained from a female donor in good health and CMV-seronegative.

V is TRBV5-5 and J is TRBJ2-7; D is unresolved. The ends were cut back, 0 bases at V and 2 bases at J, with 6 bases in the middle. Germline V lookup: CDR1 SGHKS, CDR2 YYEKEE (reference sequence). The CDR3 is made up of 13 amino acids. CDR3 in DNA: TGTGCCAGCAGCTTGGAACAAGCCTACGAGCAGTACTTC. Its translation: CASSLEQAYEQYF. Complete variable domain (other parts from reference TRBV5-5 and TRBJ2-7): DAGVTQSPTHLIKTRGQQVTLRCSPISGHKSVSWYQQVLGQGPQFIFQYYEKEERGRGNFPDRFSARQFPNYSSELNVNALLLGDSALYLCASSLEQAYEQYFGPGTRLTVT.

The rearrangement links TRBV28 to TRBJ2-7, with 10 nucleotides matching TRBD2. J lost 6 bases, V lost 6 bases, and 17 bases had no gene match. The CDR3 loop spans 17 amino acids. Germline V gene lookup returns CDR1 MDHEN and CDR2 SYDVKM. CDR3 DNA sequence: TGTGCCAGCAGACCCGCGGCGGCTAGCGGGAGTTTTCGCGAGCAGTACTTC. Encoded protein: CASRPAAASGSFREQYF.

The chain joins TRBV30 to TRBJ1-2; 8 bases are a match to TRBD1. From germline, CDR1 is GTSNPN and CDR2 SVGIG (reference sequence). J lost 7 bases, V lost 0 bases, and 7 bases had no gene match. This CDR3 is built from 14 residues. Written as DNA, the CDR3 is TGTGCCTGGAGTGTACAGGGGGACTTGGCTGGCTACACCTTC. This sequence encodes CAWSVQGDLAGYTF.

This chain uses TRBV4-2 with TRBJ2-3; D may be TRBD1 (6 bases). This CDR3 is 16 amino acids long. Germline assignment: CDR1 LGHNA and CDR2 YNFKEQ. The V gene lost 4 bases and the J gene lost 4 bases, with 18 bases spanning the gap. The CDR3 spells CASSPRGRGVADTQYF. DNA of the CDR3: TGTGCCAGCAGCCCCAGGGGCAGGGGTGTGGCAGATACGCAGTATTTT.

The genes are TRBV18 and TRBJ2-1; D possibly corresponds to TRBD1 (5 bases). V lost 1 base, J lost 1 base, and 11 bases lay in between. Germline CDR1 is KGHSH and CDR2 is LQKENI. This CDR3 region has 16 residues. The CDR3 here is CASSPLQGRSYNEQFF. CDR3 DNA: TGTGCCAGCTCACCACTGCAGGGTAGATCCTACAATGAGCAGTTCTTC. Combining the CDR3 with reference TRBV18 and TRBJ2-1 gives the whole variable domain NAGVMQNPRHLVRRRGQEARLRCSPMKGHSHVYWYRQLPEEGLKFMVYLQKENIIDESGMPKERFSAEFPKEGPSILRIQQVVRGDSAAYFCASSPLQGRSYNEQFFGPGTRLTVL.

J is TRBJ1-2 and V is TRBV29-1; D gene uncertain. This CDR3 region has 13 residues. The germline V and J ends were trimmed by 4 bases and 0 bases, with 9 bases remaining between them. Per the germline V gene, CDR1 is SQVTM and CDR2 is ANQGSEA. CDR3: CSVASGPNYGYTF. In DNA form, the CDR3 reads TGCAGCGTTGCGAGCGGACCTAACTATGGCTACACCTTC.

The genes are TRBV7-6 and TRBJ2-1; 8 bases agree with TRBD2. The V segment lost 1 base and the J segment 6 bases; nucleotides outside the gene matches: 8. The CDR3 runs to 16 residues. Germline V gene lookup returns CDR1 SGHVS and CDR2 FNYEAQ. CDR3 sequence (DNA): TGTGCCAGCAGCTTAGTCGGCGGGGGGTCGGTCAATGAGCAGTTCTTC. This sequence encodes CASSLVGGGSVNEQFF.

The chain combines TRBV13 with TRBJ2-5; TRBD1 might be the D (6 bases). Germline V lookup: CDR1 PRHDT, CDR2 FYEKMQ (reference sequence). The CDR3 is made up of 14 amino acids. V gave up 4 bases and J gave up 4 bases, with 13 bases separating them. CDR3 nucleotides: TGTGCCAGCAGCTACTGGGGGCGAGCAGAGACCCAGTACTTC. As protein: CASSYWGRAETQYF. Full variable domain (remainder filled in from reference TRBV13 and TRBJ2-5): AAGVIQSPRHLIKEKRETATLKCYPIPRHDTVYWYQQGPGQDPQFLISFYEKMQSDKGSIPDRFSAQQFSDYHSELNMSSLELGDSALYFCASSYWGRAETQYFGPGTRLLVL.

This chain links TRBV18 with TRBJ2-1; TRBD2 agrees at 7 bases. This CDR3 is built from 12 residues. The ends lost 4 bases at V and 14 bases at J; junction bases unmatched: 8. The germline V gene encodes CDR1 KGHSH and CDR2 LQKENI. CDR3 bases: TGTGCCAGCTCACTGGAGGTGGGGGGGAAGTTCTTC. Residues: CASSLEVGGKFF.

The chain has TRBV19 and TRBJ1-5, with 8 bases identical to TRBD1. The V segment lost 1 base and the J segment 5 bases; nucleotides outside the gene matches: 7. This CDR3 has 16 amino acids. Germline V gives CDR1 LNHDA, CDR2 SQIVND (reference sequence). CDR3 region: CASSIGTGRVDQPQHF. The CDR3 nucleotides read TGTGCCAGTAGTATAGGGACAGGGCGGGTGGATCAGCCCCAGCATTTT. Based on the CDR3 plus reference TRBV19 and TRBJ1-5, the full variable domain is DGGITQSPKYLFRKEGQNVTLSCEQNLNHDAMYWYRQDPGQGLRLIYYSQIVNDFQKGDIAEGYSVSREKKESFPLTVTSAQKNPTAFYLCASSIGTGRVDQPQHFGDGTRLSIL.

The rearrangement joins TRBV6-1 to TRBJ2-7; 7 bases match TRBD1. Germline lookup yields CDR1 MNHNS and CDR2 SASEGT. V lost 3 bases, J lost 2 bases, and 10 bases stayed unmatched. CDR3 length: 16 residues. DNA of the CDR3: TGTGCCAGCAGTGATAGGCCGGCAGGGGGTGCCTACGAGCAGTACTTC. Translating it yields CASSDRPAGGAYEQYF.

The chain has TRBV5-5 and TRBJ1-6; 7 nucleotides agree with TRBD1. J lost 7 bases, V lost 0 bases, and 4 bases had no gene match. CDR1 and CDR2 from the germline V gene are SGHKS and YYEKEE (reference sequence). CDR3 size: 15 residues. CDR3 DNA: TGTGCCAGCAGCTTGGAGGGACAGAAAAATTCACCCCTCCACTTT. This gives the protein CASSLEGQKNSPLHF. Filled out from reference TRBV5-5 and TRBJ1-6, the complete variable domain reads DAGVTQSPTHLIKTRGQQVTLRCSPISGHKSVSWYQQVLGQGPQFIFQYYEKEERGRGNFPDRFSARQFPNYSSELNVNALLLGDSALYLCASSLEGQKNSPLHFGNGTRLTVT.

The chain carries TRBV27 and TRBJ1-1; 8 bases match TRBD1. Germline CDR1 and CDR2: MNHEY and SMNVEV (reference sequence). V trimming: 3 bases; J trimming: 1 base; junction bases outside the gene matches: 4. CDR3 length: 15 amino acids. CDR3 amino acids: CASSFRDRRNTEAFF. Written as DNA, the CDR3 is TGTGCCAGCAGTTTTAGGGACAGGCGGAACACTGAAGCTTTCTTT.

This chain uses TRBV6-5 with TRBJ2-5; maybe TRBD1 (6 bases). Germline V gives CDR1 MNHEY, CDR2 SVGAGI. V was clipped by 2 bases and J by 5 bases, with 12 bases between them. The length of the CDR3 is 14 residues. As DNA, the CDR3 is TGTGCCAGCAGTTACACTTGGGGGCAGGAGACCCAGTACTTC. Translated, it gives CASSYTWGQETQYF.

J is TRBJ1-2 and V is TRBV19; 10 nucleotides agree with TRBD1. The CDR3 runs 14 residues. CDR1 and CDR2 from the germline V gene are LNHDA and SQIVND (reference sequence). V shed 5 bases, J shed 3 bases, and the junction held 3 bases outside the gene matches. CDR3 DNA: TGTGCCAGTAGTTCCGGACAGGGGGACTATGGCTACACCTTC. It translates to CASSSGQGDYGYTF.

A single count supports this clone. The CDR3 sequence: CASSFDRVDTEAFF. DNA of the CDR3: TGCGCCAGCAGTTTTGACAGGGTGGACACTGAAGCTTTCTTT. The genes are TRBV5-1 and TRBJ1-1; the match to TRBD1 covers 7 bases. The CDR3 loop spans 14 amino acids. The junction had 7 bases not matched to a gene; V was cut back by 5 bases and J by 3 bases. The germline CDR1 and CDR2 sequences are SGHRS and YFSETQ. Variable domain in full (rest from reference TRBV5-1 and TRBJ1-1): KAGVTQTPRYLIKTRGQQVTLSCSPISGHRSVSWYQQTPGQGLQFLFEYFSETQRNKGNFPGRFSGRQFSNSRSEMNVSTLELGDSALYLCASSFDRVDTEAFFGQGTRLTVV.

J is TRBJ1-5 and V is TRBV6-1, with no clear D. Trimming took off 1 base at V and 4 bases at J, with 14 bases between the two ends. The CDR3 covers 16 residues. Germline V gene lookup returns CDR1 MNHNS and CDR2 SASEGT. The CDR3 bases are TGTGCCAGCAGTGAAGGGCGTGGGGAGTGGAATCAGCCCCAGCATTTT. Its translation is CASSEGRGEWNQPQHF.

The table lists this clone with a few counts. The J gene is TRBJ1-2, the V gene TRBV6-4; possibly TRBD1 for D (6 bases). Trimming took 10 bases from V and 3 from J, leaving 24 bases between them. The CDR3 has 16 amino acids. The germline V gene has CDR1 MRHNA and CDR2 SNTAGT. For the CDR3, the DNA is TGTGCCAATAGTCCCCCCCACAGGGTGGAAGACTATGGCTACACCTTC. Amino acids: CANSPPHRVEDYGYTF.

This sequence joins TRBV7-2 and TRBJ2-1; D is uncertain. The CDR3 sequence is 13 residues long. CDR1 SGHTA and CDR2 FQGNSA come from the germline V gene. Trimming removed 7 bases at V and 9 bases at J, with 16 bases between. DNA of the CDR3: TGTGCCAGCACTCCCATGAGTCTCGTTGAGCAGTTCTTC. This translates into CASTPMSLVEQFF.

The rearrangement joins TRBV27 to TRBJ2-1; a possible D gene is TRBD2 (5 bases). CDR1 and CDR2 from the germline V gene are MNHEY and SMNVEV (reference sequence). Trimming removed 4 bases from V and 5 bases from J, with 12 bases in between. This CDR3 region has 14 residues. The CDR3 nucleotides are TGTGCCAGCAGTTCACCGGGATTTAACAATGAGCAGTTCTTC. Encoded protein: CASSSPGFNNEQFF.

The chain has TRBV5-4 and TRBJ2-3; D gene unclear. This CDR3 is built from 14 residues. V was clipped by 0 bases and J by 0 bases, with 5 bases between them. Germline V gene sequence: CDR1 SGHNT, CDR2 YYREEE (reference sequence). The CDR3 protein is CASSLVYSTDTQYF. In DNA form, the CDR3 reads TGTGCCAGCAGCTTGGTCTATAGCACAGATACGCAGTATTTT.

This CDR3 is CASSLGQLGNQPQHF. In DNA form, the CDR3 reads TGCGCCAGCAGCTTAGGACAATTAGGTAATCAGCCCCAGCATTTT. The rearrangement links TRBV5-1 to TRBJ1-5; possibly TRBD1 for D (5 bases). Germline V gene data show CDR1 as SGHRS and CDR2 as YFSETQ. This CDR3 is built from 15 residues. V was cut by 2 bases and J by 4 bases, with 13 bases left in between.

The chain recombines TRBV18 with TRBJ1-2; no definite D call. V gave up 3 bases and J gave up 8 bases, with 10 bases separating them. The V gene's germline CDR1 is KGHSH and CDR2 LQKENI. The length of the CDR3 is 12 residues. CDR3 sequence (DNA): TGTGCCAGCTCACCGGTGGAGGACGGCTACACCTTC. Translated, it gives CASSPVEDGYTF.

V usage is TRBV5-1 and J usage is TRBJ2-1, with D possibly matching TRBD1 (5 bases). V shed 4 bases and J shed 4 bases, with 12 bases lying between them. Germline CDR1 and CDR2: SGHRS and YFSETQ. The length of the CDR3 is 14 residues. The CDR3 DNA reads TGCGCCAGCAGCAGCCTGGACACATACAATGAGCAGTTCTTC. The encoded protein is CASSSLDTYNEQFF.

V gene TRBV5-1 combines with J gene TRBJ2-1, with D maybe TRBD1 (6 bases). The germline gives CDR1 SGHRS, CDR2 YFSETQ. V lost 0 bases, J lost 5 bases, and 9 bases lay in between. CDR3 size: 14 residues. CDR3 loop: CASSLGGPNNEQFF. DNA for the CDR3: TGCGCCAGCAGCTTGGGGGGGCCTAACAATGAGCAGTTCTTC.

The V call is TRBV6-1, the J call TRBJ1-3; D uncertain. The CDR3 is 13 amino acids. The ends were cut back, 6 bases at V and 4 bases at J, with 10 bases in the middle. Germline values: CDR1 MNHNS, CDR2 SASEGT. CDR3 nucleotides: TGTGCCAGCAGGACTGCCCAGGGAAACACCATATATTTT. It is translated as CASRTAQGNTIYF.

The chain carries TRBV30 and TRBJ1-3; 7 nucleotides align to TRBD1. CDR3 size: 16 residues. With V trimmed by 3 bases and J by 2 bases, 10 bases remained unmatched. The V gene's germline CDR1 is GTSNPN and CDR2 SVGIG (reference sequence). CDR3 residues: CAWSRGQTDPGNTIYF. CDR3 coding DNA: TGTGCCTGGAGCCGGGGACAGACGGATCCTGGAAACACCATATATTTT. The variable domain in full, completed from reference TRBV30 and TRBJ1-3, reads SQTIHQWPATLVQPVGSPLSLECTVEGTSNPNLYWYRQAAGRGLQLLFYSVGIGQISSEVPQNLSASRPQDRQFILSSKKLLLSDSGFYLCAWSRGQTDPGNTIYFGEGSWLTVV.

V gene TRBV5-4 combines with J gene TRBJ2-1; 10 positions agree with TRBD2. From germline, CDR1 is SGHNT and CDR2 YYREEE (reference sequence). The ends lost 2 bases at V and 4 bases at J; junction bases unmatched: 3. This CDR3 contains 15 residues. The CDR3 DNA is TGTGCCAGCAGCTTCGGACTAGCGGAATACAATGAGCAGTTCTTC. This encodes CASSFGLAEYNEQFF.

The chain uses TRBV11-2 and TRBJ2-1, with TRBD1 matching 10 bases. The trim removed 4 bases at V and 3 bases at J, leaving 6 bases unmatched. The CDR3 has 16 amino acids. CDR1 and CDR2 from the germline V gene are SGHAT and FQNNGV. The CDR3 nucleotides read TGTGCCAGCAGCTCGGACAGGGGGGACTTCTACAATGAGCAGTTCTTC. Amino acids: CASSSDRGDFYNEQFF.

The J gene is TRBJ1-3, the V gene TRBV5-6, with 9 positions matching TRBD1. V shed 4 bases, J shed 1 base, and the junction held 3 bases outside the gene matches. The CDR3 extends over 15 amino acids. CDR1 and CDR2 from the germline V gene are SGHDT and YYEEEE. The CDR3 region is CASSPGTGSGNTIYF. CDR3 bases: TGTGCCAGCAGCCCCGGGACAGGGTCTGGAAACACCATATATTTT.